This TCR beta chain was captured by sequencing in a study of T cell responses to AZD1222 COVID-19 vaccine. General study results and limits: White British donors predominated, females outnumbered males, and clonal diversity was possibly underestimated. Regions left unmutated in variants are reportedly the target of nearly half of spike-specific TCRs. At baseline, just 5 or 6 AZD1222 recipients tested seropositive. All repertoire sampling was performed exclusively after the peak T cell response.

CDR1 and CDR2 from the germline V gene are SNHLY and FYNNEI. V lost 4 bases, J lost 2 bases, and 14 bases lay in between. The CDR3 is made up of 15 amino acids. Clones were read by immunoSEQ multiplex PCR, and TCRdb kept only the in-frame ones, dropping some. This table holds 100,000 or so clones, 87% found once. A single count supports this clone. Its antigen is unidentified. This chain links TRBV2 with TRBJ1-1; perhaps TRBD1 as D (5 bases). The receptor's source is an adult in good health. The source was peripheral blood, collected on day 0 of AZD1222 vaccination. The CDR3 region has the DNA TGTGCCAGCAGTGTACGGGGCTACCCTAACACTGAAGCTTTCTTT. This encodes CASSVRGYPNTEAFF.